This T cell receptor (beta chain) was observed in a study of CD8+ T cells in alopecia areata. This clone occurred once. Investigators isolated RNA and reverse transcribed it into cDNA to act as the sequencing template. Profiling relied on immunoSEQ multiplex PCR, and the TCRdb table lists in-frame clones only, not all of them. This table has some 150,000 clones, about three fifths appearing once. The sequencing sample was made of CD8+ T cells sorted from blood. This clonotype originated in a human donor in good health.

Here the CDR3 reads CASSGGTYNEQFF. CDR3 DNA sequence: TGTGCCAGCAGTGGGGGGACCTACAATGAGCAGTTCTTC. This chain joins TRBV6-5 and TRBJ2-1; D is perhaps TRBD2 (6 bases). CDR3 length equals 13 residues. Trimming took off 5 bases at V and 2 bases at J, with 7 bases between the two ends. CDR1 MNHEY and CDR2 SVGAGI come from the germline V gene.